The sequence of this T cell receptor beta chain was determined in a study of cytomegalovirus exposure and HLA in healthy donors. The PCR employed 60 Vbeta primers together with 13 Jbeta primers. Sequenced by immunoSEQ multiplex PCR; TCRdb stores in-frame clones only, minus some. This table holds about 170,000 clones, around 78% found once. Losses at the gene ends were 2 bases for V and 5 bases for J; bases not matched to a gene: 5. Germline V gene lookup returns CDR1 MNHEY and CDR2 SVGAGI. This CDR3 spans 15 amino acids. Comments on this clone: Its specificity is unknown.

Points from the study as a whole: According to an earlier analysis, most TCR beta V segments yielded productive rearrangements about 90% or about 30% of the time.

The TCR comes from a woman aged 25 to 39 in good health and CMV-seropositive. The sequenced sample was PBMCs. The chain couples TRBV6-5 to TRBJ2-3; TRBD1 matches 9 bases. The CDR3 loop reads CASSYAGQGVDTQYF. CDR3 sequence (DNA): TGTGCCAGCAGTTACGCGGGACAGGGTGTAGATACGCAGTATTTT.